This T cell receptor beta chain was documented in a study of beta chain features in type 1 diabetes (dated by TCRdb to the late 2010s). General notes on the study: Patients and healthy donors did not differ in mean age, gender distribution, total cell number or subset yield. Regulatory and stem cell-like memory subsets were obtained from only 8 patients and roughly eight healthy donors, while naive and central memory subsets were obtained from all 30 or so donors. Across all samples, about 110 million sorted cells were examined, and cell number per subset correlated strongly with RNA yield. In the study, TCRB repertoires of sorted circulating CD4+ T cell subsets from recently diagnosed type 1 diabetes patients were compared with those of matched healthy donors.

All of the isolated RNA was reverse transcribed with the High Capacity cDNA Reverse Transcription Kit, so expressed TCRB transcripts were sequenced. Deep immunoSEQ sequencing was performed on naive, central memory and regulatory T cell samples, with an average of about 3.57 million total reads per sample. Sorted cells were lysed in RLT buffer and RNA was extracted with DNase-treated RNeasy Micro or Mini kits, depending on cell number. Each cell subset was processed on its own to prevent cross-contamination, while patient and healthy donor samples were processed together. TCRB sequences were amplified from cDNA with the immunoSEQ multiplex PCR, producing 87-bp fragments spanning the CDR3 region. Sequencing of the amplicons was performed on the Illumina HiSeq platform. In the authors' own workflow: PCR bias was computationally corrected using synthetic template baselines, reads within Hamming distance 2 were collapsed, and singletons that could not be merged were discarded. By aligning reads against IMGT, V, D and J genes, CDR3 length, and insertions or deletions at six rearrangement sites were assigned. Within each subset, clonotype counts were normalized to sorted cell number, after which true diversity and Gini coefficients were computed with the tcR R package. Repertoire sharing was quantified using the overlap coefficient calculated on TCRB nucleotide sequences. As a proxy for the pre-selection repertoire, out-of-frame TCRB sequences from naive cells were analyzed. Drawn from immuneACCESS, this table holds only the in-frame rearrangements with V and J called that TCRdb kept. Clones are partly lost; checked studies trace under half to an unresolved V gene and leave the rest unexplained. That table gives V, J and clone size, and the DNA gave D and trimming. Recorded for this sample are about 360,000 clones; approximately 12% of them occurred a single time. The ten largest account for approximately 0.015% of the sample.

CDR1 and CDR2 (MDHEN, SYDVKM) derive from the germline V gene. The CDR3 holds 17 amino acids from the cysteine to the phenylalanine. Only the CDR3 part of the read is kept: 51 bases, read in frame from the first base. The germline V end is reduced by 5 bases and the J end by 4 bases; junction bases left unmatched: 11. Each donor gave one peripheral blood draw, averaging around 120 mL, which was collected into heparinised tubes. A BD FACSAria II was used to sort naive, central memory, regulatory and stem cell-like memory CD4+ T cells with a panel that included CD45RO, CCR7, CD25, CD127, CD95 and CD27. Every sorted population had a purity above 98%. PBMCs were isolated immediately by Lymphoprep density gradient centrifugation and stained directly without culture. Samples were stained and sorted in pairs, with one healthy donor and one patient per experiment, so that batch effects were minimized. The study at large found these results: PCR might favor shorter templates, but patient and control samples were amplified and corrected together, so any skew would affect both groups equally. Naive, central memory and regulatory TCRB repertoires appeared to be more alike among patients than among healthy donors. Fewer insertions and more nucleotide deletions at VDJ recombination sites were observed in patients with type 1 diabetes, implying thymic rearrangement abnormalities. Only small numbers of individuals were included in the HLA sub-analyses, which left unresolved whether HLA type had any influence on TCRB rearrangement. In all four CD4+ subsets, TCRB CDR3 length was moderately but significantly shorter in type 1 diabetes patients. Because cDNA was sequenced instead of genomic DNA, activated cells with high expression could be over-represented, although the groups did not differ in activation or CD3 levels.

This clone was observed a few times. Its cognate antigen has yet to be identified. Base qualities are missing; no much larger clone stands one base away. Sequencing was carried out using naive CD4+ T cells from blood. Per the publication, the cell subset or site label means: true naive CD4+ T cells. The clonotype originates from a man between 18 and 29 years old in good health. This receptor chain uses TRBV28 and TRBJ2-3, with TRBD2 matching 11 junction bases. The CDR3 is CASSATSGIRTPDTQYF. The base sequence is TGTGCCAGCAGTGCGACTAGCGGGATACGGACGCCAGATACGCAGTATTTT.